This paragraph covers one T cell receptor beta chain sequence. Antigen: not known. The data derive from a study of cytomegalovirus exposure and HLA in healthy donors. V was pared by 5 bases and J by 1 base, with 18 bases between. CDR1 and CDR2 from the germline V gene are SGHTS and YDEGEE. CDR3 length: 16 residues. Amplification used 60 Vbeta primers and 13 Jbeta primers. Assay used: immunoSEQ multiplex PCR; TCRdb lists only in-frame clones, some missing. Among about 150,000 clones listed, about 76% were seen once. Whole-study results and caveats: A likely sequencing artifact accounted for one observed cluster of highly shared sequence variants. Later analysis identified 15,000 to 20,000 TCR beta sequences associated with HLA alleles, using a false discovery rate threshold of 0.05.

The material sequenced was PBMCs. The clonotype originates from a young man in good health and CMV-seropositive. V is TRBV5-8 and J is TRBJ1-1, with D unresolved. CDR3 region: CASRFRRLDGNTEAFF. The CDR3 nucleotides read TGTGCCAGCAGATTCCGGCGGCTCGACGGGAACACTGAAGCTTTCTTT.